Each of the 25 T cell receptor beta chains below was sequenced from the same sample in a study of blood T cell repertoires in COVID-19. The table came from immunoSEQ multiplex PCR; TCRdb's copy has only in-frame clones and leaves some out. Found here are tens of thousands of clones, over 80% of them singletons; the top ten hold approximately 8%. Input material: peripheral blood. Every receptor here comes from a woman in her sixties with active or convalescent COVID-19.

The gene calls are TRBV27 and TRBJ1-2; 12 bases align to TRBD1. With 0 bases clipped from V and 7 bases from J, the junction kept 9 bases outside the gene matches. The CDR3 has 17 amino acids. Per the germline V gene, CDR1 is MNHEY and CDR2 is SMNVEV (reference sequence). The CDR3 protein is CASSLSGTGGVLVGYTF. CDR3 coding DNA: TGTGCCAGCAGTTTATCGGGGACAGGGGGCGTCTTGGTTGGCTACACCTTC.

The CDR3 DNA sequence: TGTGCCACCCGGGACCGGGACACCATTAATGAAAAACTGTTTTTT. Protein sequence: CATRDRDTINEKLFF. The rearrangement uses TRBV19 and TRBJ1-4, with a weak D call TRBD1 (6 bases). The CDR3 contains 15 residues. The germline V gene has CDR1 LNHDA and CDR2 SQIVND (reference sequence). The germline V and J ends were trimmed by 10 bases and 4 bases, with 19 bases remaining between them.

The CDR3 region is CSASIGQGTSPLHF. DNA for the CDR3: TGCAGTGCTAGTATAGGACAGGGTACTTCACCCCTCCACTTT. This sequence joins TRBV20-1 and TRBJ1-6, with 8 bases lining up with TRBD1. Trimming took 3 bases from V and 9 from J; bases not matched to a gene: 7. The CDR3 has 14 amino acids. CDR1 is DFQATT and CDR2 is SNEGSKA in the germline V gene (reference sequence).

The chain joins TRBV7-6 to TRBJ2-7; the D gene is possibly TRBD1 (5 bases). The CDR3 totals 13 residues. The germline V and J ends were trimmed by 0 bases and 7 bases, with 10 bases remaining between them. Germline CDR1 SGHVS, CDR2 FNYEAQ. Written as DNA, the CDR3 is TGTGCCAGCAGCTTAGCTGACAGTGGAGAGCAGTACTTC. As protein: CASSLADSGEQYF.

This clone was observed once. The chain links TRBV10-3 to TRBJ1-4; 7 bases fit TRBD1. The CDR3 loop spans 13 amino acids. Germline V gene sequence: CDR1 ENHRY, CDR2 SYGVKD. V dropped 6 bases and J dropped 8; count of bases not matched to a gene: 6. CDR3 region: CAIRDRQGEKLFF. In DNA form, the CDR3 reads TGTGCCATCAGGGACAGGCAAGGGGAAAAACTGTTTTTT.

This sequence joins TRBV2 and TRBJ2-1; TRBD2 aligns across 11 bases. CDR3 length: 15 amino acids. Germline V gene sequence: CDR1 SNHLY, CDR2 FYNNEI. V was pared by 6 bases and J by 4 bases, with 5 bases of the junction left unmatched. CDR3 bases: TGTGCCAGCAGGTCCCTAGCGGGGGGATACAATGAGCAGTTCTTC. This sequence encodes CASRSLAGGYNEQFF.

The chain employs TRBV6-5 and TRBJ1-1; 7 bases match TRBD1. In germline, CDR1 is MNHEY, CDR2 SVGAGI. The CDR3 extends over 11 amino acids. V shed 7 bases and J 7 bases; nucleotides not matched to a gene: 3. The CDR3 sequence is CASTRDSEAFF. CDR3 bases: TGTGCCAGCACTAGGGACAGTGAAGCTTTCTTT.

This sequence joins TRBV10-3 and TRBJ1-5, with D perhaps matching TRBD1 (6 bases). This CDR3 spans 15 amino acids. CDR1 ENHRY and CDR2 SYGVKD come from the germline V gene. Trimming took off 11 bases at V and 1 base at J, with 18 bases between the two ends. In DNA form, the CDR3 reads TGTGCCTCGACCGCGTCAGGGGCGAGCAATCAGCCCCAGCATTTT. It is translated as CASTASGASNQPQHF.

The rearrangement links TRBV5-1 to TRBJ2-3, with D perhaps TRBD2 (6 bases). CDR3 length: 14 residues. The V gene's germline CDR1 is SGHRS and CDR2 YFSETQ. V was shortened by 1 base and J by 2 bases, with 8 bases between the two germline ends. The CDR3 bases are TGCGCCAGCAGCTTGATGGACTACACAGATACGCAGTATTTT. Translation: CASSLMDYTDTQYF. The full variable domain, with the rest looked up from reference TRBV5-1 and TRBJ2-3, is KAGVTQTPRYLIKTRGQQVTLSCSPISGHRSVSWYQQTPGQGLQFLFEYFSETQRNKGNFPGRFSGRQFSNSRSEMNVSTLELGDSALYLCASSLMDYTDTQYFGPGTRLTVL.

The CDR3 here is CASSPDKIYGYTF. The CDR3 DNA sequence: TGTGCCAGCAGTCCAGACAAGATCTATGGCTACACCTTC. The chain recombines TRBV12-3 or TRBV12-4 with TRBJ1-2; D unclear. V lost 5 bases and J lost 4, with 11 bases in between. This CDR3 contains 13 residues.

The genes are TRBV3-1 (or the pseudogene TRBV3-2) and TRBJ1-1; TRBD1 matches 7 bases. Germline CDR1 is LGHDT and CDR2 is YNNKEL (reference sequence). V shed 1 base and J 7 bases; nucleotides not matched to a gene: 3. This CDR3 spans 13 amino acids. The CDR3 DNA sequence: TGTGCCAGCAGCCAAGGGTCAGGGGGTGAAGCTTTCTTT. Protein product: CASSQGSGGEAFF.

J is TRBJ2-5 and V is TRBV28, with 8 bases lining up with TRBD1. V trimming: 5 bases; J trimming: 6 bases; junction bases outside the gene matches: 5. The CDR3 runs to 13 residues. CDR1 is MDHEN, CDR2 SYDVKM, per germline. The CDR3 DNA sequence: TGTGCCAGCAGTGAGACAGGGGTAAAGACCCAGTACTTC. It codes for CASSETGVKTQYF. Complete variable domain (other parts from reference TRBV28 and TRBJ2-5): DVKVTQSSRYLVKRTGEKVFLECVQDMDHENMFWYRQDPGLGLRLIYFSYDVKMKEKGDIPEGYSVSREKKERFSLILESASTNQTSMYLCASSETGVKTQYFGPGTRLLVL.

The rearrangement links TRBV19 to TRBJ2-1, with 9 bases identical to TRBD1. V was pared by 5 bases and J by 7 bases, with 9 bases of the junction left unmatched. The germline V gene encodes CDR1 LNHDA and CDR2 SQIVND (reference sequence). The CDR3 loop spans 15 amino acids. The CDR3 here is CASSLTGTGRNEQFF. The CDR3 bases are TGTGCCAGTAGTCTAACCGGGACAGGGAGGAATGAGCAGTTCTTC.

The gene calls are TRBV19 and TRBJ1-5; 8 positions match TRBD1. This CDR3 is 15 amino acids long. V shed 9 bases, J shed 7 bases, and the junction held 14 bases outside the gene matches. Germline V gene lookup returns CDR1 LNHDA and CDR2 SQIVND (reference sequence). As DNA, the CDR3 is TGTGCCAGCCTACTTCAGGGGGCGCTCGGGCAGCCCCAGCATTTT. It encodes CASLLQGALGQPQHF.

V usage is TRBV29-1 and J usage is TRBJ2-7; 14 bases match TRBD2. V trimming: 6 bases; J trimming: 6 bases; junction bases outside the gene matches: 7. Germline V gene sequence: CDR1 SQVTM, CDR2 ANQGSEA. The CDR3 length is 14 residues. The CDR3 sequence is CSVQKGLAGAEQYF. The CDR3 DNA is TGCAGCGTCCAAAAGGGACTAGCGGGAGCCGAGCAGTACTTC.

This clone was seen a handful of times. Written as DNA, the CDR3 is TGTGCCAGCAGCCCAACAGGGGGCGGTCAGCCCCAGCATTTT. It yields the protein CASSPTGGGQPQHF. J is TRBJ1-5 and V is TRBV7-2, with 9 bases fitting TRBD1. This CDR3 spans 14 amino acids. Germline loops: CDR1 SGHTA, CDR2 FQGNSA. V trimming: 5 bases; J trimming: 6 bases; junction bases outside the gene matches: 5.

This chain joins TRBV2 and TRBJ2-2; D possibly corresponds to TRBD2 (6 bases). CDR1 SNHLY and CDR2 FYNNEI come from the germline V gene. V gave up 6 bases and J gave up 1 base, with 12 bases separating them. CDR3 length: 15 residues. Here the CDR3 DNA reads TGTGCCAGCAGACGCGGGACTTTGAACACCGGGGAGCTGTTTTTT. Translating gives CASRRGTLNTGELFF.

In DNA, the CDR3 is TGTGCCAGCAGCTTAGTCCGAGGGGCGGAGGGGACCTACGAGCAGTACTTC. This sequence encodes CASSLVRGAEGTYEQYF. V gene TRBV7-7 combines with J gene TRBJ2-7, with a tentative D call TRBD2 (6 bases). Germline V lookup: CDR1 SSHAT, CDR2 FNYEAQ (reference sequence). Trimming removed 1 base at V and 2 bases at J, with 18 bases between. This CDR3 contains 17 residues.

This chain uses TRBV19 with TRBJ2-1; the match to TRBD1 covers 7 bases. CDR1 and CDR2 from the germline V gene are LNHDA and SQIVND (reference sequence). This CDR3 has 14 amino acids. V shed 5 bases, J shed 4 bases, and the junction held 5 bases outside the gene matches. The DNA for the CDR3 is TGTGCCAGTAGTCCCGGGACAGTATACAATGAGCAGTTCTTC. This codes for CASSPGTVYNEQFF.

The chain is built from TRBV21-1 and TRBJ1-5; no check of the table's D call, TRBD1, against the DNA was made. TRBV21-1 corresponds to a pseudogene. This CDR3 spans 16 amino acids. For the CDR3, the DNA is TGTGCCAGCAGCAAAGCCAGCGAGACAGGGGGCCAGCCCCAGCATTTT. Translating it yields CASSKASETGGQPQHF.

There are a few counts of this clone. The V call is TRBV6-6, the J call TRBJ1-1; 9 bases fit TRBD1. The CDR3 spans 13 residues. After removal of 4 bases from V and 9 bases from J, the junction contained 6 bases not matched to a gene. From germline, CDR1 is MNHNY and CDR2 SVGAGI (reference sequence). This CDR3 reads CASSSSGTGKAFF. DNA of the CDR3: TGTGCCAGCAGTTCATCCGGGACAGGGAAAGCTTTCTTT.

This clone has only one observation. The chain carries TRBV19 and TRBJ2-1, with 10 bases lining up with TRBD2. The CDR3 runs to 19 residues. The germline V gene has CDR1 LNHDA and CDR2 SQIVND (reference sequence). Trimming cost V 2 bases and J 2 bases; bases outside gene matches: 12. CDR3 DNA: TGTGCCAGTAGTATAAATGGGGCGACTAGCGGGTATACCTACAATGAGCAGTTCTTC. Its translation: CASSINGATSGYTYNEQFF.

This sequence joins TRBV27 and TRBJ2-7; D gene unclear. The germline CDR1 and CDR2 sequences are MNHEY and SMNVEV (reference sequence). The CDR3 totals 16 residues. Deletions cut 4 bases from V and 2 bases from J, with 18 bases between. The CDR3 reads CASSSASSWATYEQYF. The CDR3 DNA reads TGTGCCAGCAGTTCCGCGAGTTCTTGGGCCACCTACGAGCAGTACTTC.

The chain recombines TRBV19 with TRBJ2-7; 9 nucleotides line up with TRBD1. With 5 bases clipped from V and 0 bases from J, the junction kept 5 bases outside the gene matches. In germline, CDR1 is LNHDA, CDR2 SQIVND (reference sequence). This CDR3 spans 15 amino acids. The CDR3 loop is CASSFGTGSSYEQYF. CDR3 nucleotide sequence: TGTGCCAGTAGTTTCGGGACAGGGAGCTCCTACGAGCAGTACTTC.

The rearrangement links TRBV9 to TRBJ1-2; maybe TRBD1 (6 bases). Germline CDR1 and CDR2: SGDLS and YYNGEE. This CDR3 has 13 amino acids. V lost 1 base to trimming and J lost 8 bases, with 12 bases between them. CDR3 nucleotide sequence: TGTGCCAGCAGCGTATTACAGGGCGGCGGCTACACCTTC. Amino acids: CASSVLQGGGYTF.